Listed below are T cell receptor beta chains from one sample, sequenced in a study of T cells in localized non-small cell lung cancer. Data came from immunoSEQ multiplex PCR; TCRdb stores just in-frame clones and leaves some out. In the table there are 50,000 to 70,000 clones, roughly 76% of which are singletons. This specimen consisted of PBMCs, obtained before any cancer treatment. The receptors here all came from a man aged 40 to 70 with stage II lung adenocarcinoma. The CDR3 runs from the conserved cysteine through the conserved F or W. D genes are given only for firm matches. Part of the rows lack a size; the others show once, few, many or a class for expanded clones.

j_call: TRBJ2-3; d_call: TRBD2; v_call: TRBV5-4; clone_size: -; cdr3_aa: CASSKEQREKYF; cdr3_nt: TGTGCCAGCAGCAAAGAACAGCGGGAGAAGTATTTT
j_call: TRBJ1-1; d_call: -; v_call: TRBV15; clone_size: -; cdr3_aa: CATSRDSGGTNTEAFF; cdr3_nt: TGTGCCACCAGCAGAGATTCGGGCGGCACGAACACTGAAGCTTTCTTT
j_call: TRBJ2-5; d_call: TRBD1; v_call: TRBV7-8; clone_size: -; cdr3_aa: CASSSGTGGRETQYF; cdr3_nt: TGTGCCAGCAGCTCCGGGACAGGGGGCCGGGAGACCCAGTACTTC
j_call: TRBJ2-7; d_call: TRBD2; v_call: TRBV19; clone_size: -; cdr3_aa: CASSKGTSGSYEQYF; cdr3_nt: TGTGCCAGTAGTAAGGGGACTAGCGGGAGTTATGAGCAGTACTTC
j_call: TRBJ2-7; d_call: -; v_call: TRBV5-1; clone_size: -; cdr3_aa: CASSQDSSEQYF; cdr3_nt: TGCGCCAGCAGCCAGGACAGCAGCGAGCAGTACTTC
j_call: TRBJ1-1; d_call: TRBD1; v_call: TRBV5-1; clone_size: -; cdr3_aa: CASSLEQGARGTEAFF; cdr3_nt: TGCGCCAGCAGCTTGGAACAGGGGGCGAGAGGCACTGAAGCTTTCTTT
j_call: TRBJ1-4; d_call: -; v_call: TRBV19; clone_size: -; cdr3_aa: CASSRTATNEKLFF; cdr3_nt: TGTGCCAGTAGTCGGACAGCAACTAATGAAAAACTGTTTTTT
j_call: TRBJ1-1; d_call: -; v_call: TRBV18; clone_size: once; cdr3_aa: CASSPGSYEAFF; cdr3_nt: TGTGCCAGCTCACCCGGGTCCTATGAAGCTTTCTTT
j_call: TRBJ1-2; d_call: -; v_call: TRBV7-2; clone_size: -; cdr3_aa: CASSSQPVEGYTF; cdr3_nt: TGTGCCAGCAGCTCCCAGCCCGTAGAGGGCTACACCTTC
j_call: TRBJ1-2; d_call: -; v_call: TRBV7-9; clone_size: -; cdr3_aa: CASSPGGEGSGGYTF; cdr3_nt: TGTGCCAGCAGCCCCGGGGGCGAAGGGTCCGGTGGCTACACCTTC